This TCR beta chain was identified during a study of metastatic and nonmetastatic thyroid tumors. Study at large: Repertoires from malignant and benign thyroid patients were compared across blood and tumor or nodule tissue. Study-wide findings and caveats: Reported TCR beta diversity, measured in blood and tumor, was significantly higher for malignant thyroid tumors than for benign nodules.

CDR1 and CDR2 (germline): SGHRS, YFSETQ. The CDR3 is 13 residues long. Trimming stripped 0 bases from V and 5 bases from J, with 8 bases between. About this clone itself: What it binds is not known.

Each patient came to thyroid surgery without any prior treatment (of any kind). Per the study methods: Between-group CDR3 differences, defined by clinicopathological status, yielded a distant-metastasis classifier for papillary thyroid cancer. Via MiXCR, TCRdb re-called the PCR reads. TCRdb's processing, not the authors' own work, is the source of the V and J calls. The profile covers 23,000 or so clones, with around 28% appearing a single time and about 20% taken by the ten largest. V and J are TRBV5-1 and TRBJ1-2, with D unresolved. The specimen sequenced was blood. This sequence was found in a female donor with papillary thyroid cancer or a benign thyroid nodule (not recorded which). Some clones in this sample may be carry-over from other donors' samples. Here the CDR3 reads CASSLGKDYGYTF. CDR3 bases: TGCGCCAGCAGCTTGGGTAAGGATTATGGCTACACCTTC.